This T cell receptor beta chain was captured in a study of cytomegalovirus exposure and HLA in healthy donors. Researchers ran the PCR with 60 Vbeta and 13 Jbeta primers. Method: immunoSEQ multiplex PCR; TCRdb's copy keeps in-frame clones and lacks some. The table has 120,000 or so clones, over 65% seen once; the top ten hold 3.4%. CDR1 and CDR2 (germline): MDHEN, SYDVKM. V lost 3 bases, J lost 1 base, and 13 bases lay in between. The CDR3 has 16 amino acids. This sequence originates from a man aged 25 to 40 in good health and CMV-seronegative. Input material: PBMCs. The gene calls are TRBV28 and TRBJ1-5; D remains ambiguous. Here the CDR3 DNA reads TGTGCCAGCAGTTTTAGTCCAGGCAGGAGCAATCAGCCCCAGCATTTT. Its protein product is CASSFSPGRSNQPQHF.